The 5 T cell receptor beta chains below all came from one sample that was sequenced in a study of identical twins' blood T cells. TCRdb re-derived calls from the 5' RACE reads in MiXCR, one entry per CDR3 protein. The profile shows 300,000 to 450,000 distinct CDR3 sequences, 28% of them singletons. Source material: PBMCs. The origin of the receptors is a woman aged 18-49 years in good health.

This chain uses TRBV5-1 with TRBJ2-2; perhaps TRBD2 as D (6 bases). V was pared by 0 bases and J by 7 bases, with 10 bases between. The CDR3 length is 14 residues. CDR1 is SGHRS and CDR2 is YFSETQ in the germline V gene. The CDR3 protein is CASSLDPGVGELFF. CDR3 in DNA: TGCGCCAGCAGCTTGGATCCGGGGGTCGGGGAGCTGTTTTTT.

This chain connects TRBV20-1 to TRBJ1-2; 8 positions match TRBD1. The trim removed 2 bases at V and 7 bases at J, leaving 6 bases unmatched. The CDR3 contains 13 residues. The V gene's germline CDR1 is DFQATT and CDR2 SNEGSKA (reference sequence). CDR3 DNA: TGCAGTGCTAGACCCCCGGACAGGGTTGGCTACACCTTC. As protein: CSARPPDRVGYTF.

The genes are TRBV7-9 and TRBJ2-7; 9 bases map to TRBD2. Germline lookup yields CDR1 SEHNR and CDR2 FQNEAQ (reference sequence). This CDR3 spans 17 amino acids. Losses at the gene ends were 5 bases for V and 7 bases for J; bases not matched to a gene: 18. In DNA form, the CDR3 reads TGTGCCAGCAGCCCTCAAAGGACTAGCGCTTTCGTCTTGGAGCAGTACTTC. Translation gives CASSPQRTSAFVLEQYF.

The chain links TRBV6-5 to TRBJ1-5; 8 bases map to TRBD1. Germline CDR1 is MNHEY and CDR2 is SVGAGI. This CDR3 comprises 15 residues. J gave up 9 bases and V 0 bases, and 7 bases lay outside the gene matches. DNA for the CDR3: TGTGCCAGCAGTTACTCCGGGACAGGAGGTTGGCCCCAGCATTTT. This translates into CASSYSGTGGWPQHF.

To note about this clonotype: It may be a read error: a sequence one base away is much more abundant. This chain joins TRBV11-2 and TRBJ2-4; D not certain. This CDR3 region has 15 residues. V shed 1 base and J shed 0 bases, with 7 bases lying between them. Germline CDR1 reads SGHAT; CDR2 reads FQNNGV. The CDR3 loop reads CASSLGPLAKNIQYF. The CDR3 DNA reads as TGTGCCAGCAGCTTAGGGCCCCTAGCCAAAAACATTCAGTACTTC.